This passage covers 28 T cell receptor beta chains from one sample sequenced in a study of shared clonotypes between healthy human individuals. Terminally differentiated effector memory CD45RA+ cells were left out of the naive CD8 fraction, which was CD45RO-negative and positively selected for CCR7. Here immunoSEQ multiplex PCR was the method, and the copy in TCRdb shows in-frame clones only, minus some. Here the sample spans hundreds of thousands of clones, about 95% being singletons. The sequencing input was naive CD8+ T cells sorted from blood. These TCRs come from a woman aged 25 to 39 in good health.

This clone was seen a single time. The chain combines TRBV28 with TRBJ1-6; 7 bases match TRBD1. This CDR3 contains 15 residues. CDR1 and CDR2 (germline): MDHEN, SYDVKM. J was trimmed by 5 bases and V by 5 bases; bases with no gene match: 6. The CDR3 loop is CASSQGTVDNSPLHF. For the CDR3, the DNA is TGTGCCAGCAGTCAAGGGACAGTCGATAATTCACCCCTCCACTTT.

The chain joins TRBV19 to TRBJ1-2; D is perhaps TRBD1 (6 bases). CDR1 and CDR2 (germline): LNHDA, SQIVND (reference sequence). This CDR3 spans 13 amino acids. The ends were cut back, 2 bases at V and 2 bases at J, with 6 bases in the middle. The CDR3: CASSIQGNYGYTF. In DNA form, the CDR3 reads TGTGCCAGTAGTATACAGGGGAACTATGGCTACACCTTC.

CDR3: CSVLLILGGASRDSRLNTEAFF. The CDR3, as DNA: TGCAGCGTTTTATTAATTCTAGGGGGGGCTAGCCGGGACAGTAGACTTAACACTGAAGCTTTCTTT. The chain employs TRBV29-1 and TRBJ1-1; TRBD1 matches at 7 bases. V lost 5 bases and J lost 2; bases outside the gene matches: 32. The CDR3 has 22 residues. Germline V gene lookup returns CDR1 SQVTM and CDR2 ANQGSEA.

As for this clone: This same CDR3 is encoded by further DNA sequences in the sample. The rearrangement uses TRBV27 and TRBJ1-1; D ambiguous. This CDR3 has 14 residues. CDR1 and CDR2 from the germline V gene are MNHEY and SMNVEV (reference sequence). The V end lost 3 bases, the J end lost 1 base, and 9 bases lay between the germline ends. This chain's CDR3 is CASSLGWGNTEAFF. The CDR3, as DNA: TGTGCCAGCAGTTTGGGGTGGGGGAACACTGAAGCTTTCTTT.

The chain couples TRBV19 to TRBJ2-5; D is uncertain. The DNA end is more similar to TRBJ2-7, so the J call may be wrong. The V gene's germline CDR1 is LNHDA and CDR2 SQIVND (reference sequence). There are 13 residues in the CDR3. CDR3 protein: CASSFSLSYEQYF. The CDR3 bases are TGTGCCAGTAGTTTCTCCCTCTCCTACGAGCAGTACTTC.

The genes are TRBV27 and TRBJ1-1; D unresolved. The CDR3 totals 13 residues. Germline V gene lookup returns CDR1 MNHEY and CDR2 SMNVEV (reference sequence). Trimming took off 3 bases at V and 2 bases at J, with 7 bases between the two ends. The CDR3: CASSFLSNTEAFF. The CDR3 nucleotides are TGTGCCAGCAGTTTTCTGTCCAACACTGAAGCTTTCTTT.

CDR3 amino acids: CVTIAGGSYEQYF. The CDR3 nucleotides are TGTGTAACAATAGCGGGAGGTTCCTACGAGCAGTACTTC. The genes are TRBV6-5 and TRBJ2-7, with TRBD2 matching over 10 bases. Germline values: CDR1 MNHEY, CDR2 SVGAGI. The CDR3 is 13 amino acids.

J is TRBJ1-4 and V is TRBV6-6, with 8 bases identical to TRBD1. Germline values: CDR1 MNHNY, CDR2 SVGAGI (reference sequence). The CDR3 has 15 residues. V was clipped by 5 bases and J by 4 bases; unmatched bases: 6. The chain's CDR3 is CASSHLDRDNEKLFF. CDR3 DNA: TGTGCCAGCAGTCACCTGGACAGGGATAATGAAAAACTGTTTTTT.

Details on this clone: Possible read error: a much larger clone is one base away. The chain couples TRBV5-8 to TRBJ2-7; D uncertain. CDR3 length: 11 amino acids. Trimming cost V 2 bases and J 3 bases, with 3 bases left between them. CDR1 and CDR2 from the germline V gene are SGHTS and YDEGEE. The CDR3, as DNA: TGTGCCAGCAGCTTAGACTACGAGCAGTACTTC. This encodes CASSLDYEQYF.

The rearrangement links TRBV7-2 to TRBJ2-5; 7 bases align to TRBD2. The CDR3 consists of 13 residues. CDR1 and CDR2 from the germline V gene are SGHTA and FQGNSA. In nucleotides, the CDR3 is TGTGCAAAACAGACGGGAGGTTGGGAGACCCAGTACTTC. This gives the protein CAKQTGGWETQYF.

Turning to this clone: This same CDR3 is encoded by further DNA sequences in the sample. In nucleotides, the CDR3 is TGCGCCAGCAGCCAGGCGAGCTCCTACAATGAGCAGTTCTTC. Translation gives CASSQASSYNEQFF. V usage is TRBV4-1 and J usage is TRBJ2-1; no clear D. This CDR3 has 14 amino acids. The V gene lost 3 bases and the J gene lost 0 bases, with 6 bases spanning the gap. The germline gives CDR1 MGHRA, CDR2 YSYEKL.

The chain employs TRBV4-1 and TRBJ2-1, with TRBD1 identical over 10 bases. This CDR3 region has 16 residues. Germline CDR1 is MGHRA and CDR2 is YSYEKL. V lost 4 bases to trimming and J lost 6 bases; unmatched junction nucleotides: 9. CDR3 nucleotide sequence: TGCGCCAGCAGCCTCATCGGGACAGGGGTTAGCAATGAGCAGTTCTTC. Encoded protein: CASSLIGTGVSNEQFF.

This clone was observed once. At the DNA level, this CDR3 is encoded by other sequences in the same sample as well. The chain uses TRBV27 and TRBJ1-2; 8 bases are shared with TRBD1. The ends lost 0 bases at V and 4 bases at J; junction bases unmatched: 1. This CDR3 is built from 14 residues. CDR1 is MNHEY and CDR2 is SMNVEV in the germline V gene (reference sequence). The CDR3 DNA follows: TGTGCCAGCAGTTTATCCGGGACAGGCTATGGCTACACCTTC. Translated, it gives CASSLSGTGYGYTF.

The chain couples TRBV11-2 to TRBJ2-2; D is ambiguous. The CDR3 contains 16 residues. The germline V gene has CDR1 SGHAT and CDR2 FQNNGV. V shed 1 base and J shed 4 bases, with 13 bases lying between them. CDR3 protein: CASSLGGWGGTGELFF. The CDR3, as DNA: TGTGCCAGCAGCTTAGGGGGTTGGGGTGGCACCGGGGAGCTGTTTTTT.

V usage is TRBV7-6 and J usage is TRBJ2-7; 10 nucleotides align to TRBD1. The length of the CDR3 is 14 residues. V lost 5 bases, J lost 7 bases, and 8 bases stayed unmatched. The germline V gene has CDR1 SGHVS and CDR2 FNYEAQ. In DNA, the CDR3 is TGTGCCAGCAGCGCCGGGACAGGGGTAGGGGAGCAGTACTTC. This codes for CASSAGTGVGEQYF.

The rearrangement uses TRBV14 and TRBJ2-7, with D perhaps TRBD2 (5 bases). The CDR3 has 15 amino acids. With 4 bases removed from V and 2 bases from J, the gap between germline ends came to 15 bases. Looked up from germline, CDR1 is SGHDN and CDR2 is FVKESK. For the CDR3, the DNA is TGTGCCAGCAGCCCCAGAGGGAGTCTCCCCTACGAGCAGTACTTC. It yields the protein CASSPRGSLPYEQYF.

The rearrangement uses TRBV6-6 and TRBJ2-1; D is possibly TRBD2 (6 bases). Germline lookup yields CDR1 MNHNY and CDR2 SVGAGI (reference sequence). This CDR3 is built from 15 residues. Trimming cost V 4 bases and J 4 bases, with 14 bases left between them. CDR3 coding DNA: TGTGCCAGCAGTTCCCTTCACGGGGGATACAATGAGCAGTTCTTC. Translated: CASSSLHGGYNEQFF.

The rearrangement uses TRBV29-1 and TRBJ1-1; TRBD1 agrees at 8 bases. The CDR3 covers 14 residues. In germline, CDR1 is SQVTM, CDR2 ANQGSEA. V lost 7 bases, J lost 3 bases, and 10 bases stayed unmatched. As DNA, the CDR3 is TGCAGCGACGCCGGACAGGGATCGGACACTGAAGCTTTCTTT. It translates to CSDAGQGSDTEAFF.

The chain joins TRBV25-1 to TRBJ2-4, with D uncertain. This CDR3 has 14 residues. V lost 6 bases, J lost 0 bases, and 9 bases lay in between. Germline V gene sequence: CDR1 MGHDK, CDR2 SYGVNS. Written as DNA, the CDR3 is TGTGCCAGCAGCGTCTGGGGAGCCAAAAACATTCAGTACTTC. It is translated as CASSVWGAKNIQYF.

The rearrangement links TRBV4-1 to TRBJ2-1; 8 positions match TRBD2. The length of the CDR3 is 16 residues. CDR1 and CDR2 (germline): MGHRA, YSYEKL. V lost 4 bases, J lost 8 bases, and 13 bases stayed unmatched. CDR3 in DNA: TGCGCCAGCAGCCGGCCCGGGACTAGGGATACACATGAGCAGTTCTTC. This sequence encodes CASSRPGTRDTHEQFF.

The chain recombines TRBV10-3 with TRBJ2-7, with D possibly being TRBD2 (6 bases). This CDR3 contains 10 residues. CDR1 is ENHRY and CDR2 is SYGVKD in the germline V gene. V was pared by 8 bases and J by 6 bases, with 8 bases between. This CDR3 reads CAIGAGEQYF. The CDR3 nucleotides are TGTGCCATCGGAGCGGGCGAGCAGTACTTC.

V usage is TRBV11-2 and J usage is TRBJ1-2; no reliable D call. The germline V and J ends were trimmed by 5 bases and 3 bases, with 13 bases remaining between them. Germline lookup yields CDR1 SGHAT and CDR2 FQNNGV. This CDR3 region has 14 residues. For the CDR3, the DNA is TGTGCCAGCAGCCCGGATTCGGACGACTATGGCTACACCTTC. The encoded protein is CASSPDSDDYGYTF.

To note about this clone: This same CDR3 is encoded by further DNA sequences in the sample. V and J are TRBV27 and TRBJ2-7; D is unclear. Germline V gives CDR1 MNHEY, CDR2 SMNVEV (reference sequence). V was pared by 1 base and J by 2 bases, with 9 bases between. The CDR3 spans 14 residues. The CDR3 nucleotides are TGTGCCAGCAGTTTATGGGGAAGGACCTACGAGCAGTACTTC. Translating gives CASSLWGRTYEQYF.

Regarding this clone: This specimen includes other DNA sequences encoding the same CDR3. The CDR3 is CASSFEETQYF. DNA for the CDR3: TGTGCCAGCAGTTTCGAAGAGACCCAGTACTTC. This chain uses TRBV27 with TRBJ2-5; D gene unclear. V was pared by 3 bases and J by 3 bases, with 2 bases between. In germline, CDR1 is MNHEY, CDR2 SMNVEV (reference sequence). The CDR3 has 11 amino acids.

V is TRBV27 and J is TRBJ2-5, with D unresolved. V gave up 2 bases and J gave up 0 bases, with 10 bases separating them. CDR1 MNHEY and CDR2 SMNVEV come from the germline V gene (reference sequence). The CDR3 has 15 amino acids. Here the CDR3 DNA reads TGTGCCAGCAGTTTAGGAGCAGCGTACCAAGAGACCCAGTACTTC. Amino acids: CASSLGAAYQETQYF.

The J gene is TRBJ2-1, the V gene TRBV10-3, with D hard to call. V was shortened by 4 bases and J by 7 bases, with 14 bases between the two germline ends. From germline, CDR1 is ENHRY and CDR2 SYGVKD. The CDR3 runs to 14 residues. CDR3 sequence: CAISASGALNEQFF. CDR3 DNA: TGTGCCATCAGTGCTAGTGGAGCTTTAAATGAGCAGTTCTTC.

The V call is TRBV4-2, the J call TRBJ2-3, with TRBD2 matching over 9 bases. Germline V gives CDR1 LGHNA, CDR2 YNFKEQ. CDR3 size: 18 residues. Trimming cost V 4 bases and J 2 bases; bases outside gene matches: 13. CDR3 DNA sequence: TGTGCCAGCAGCCCACTATGGGTAGCGGGAGCCAACACAGATACGCAGTATTTT. Its protein is CASSPLWVAGANTDTQYF.

The chain joins TRBV9 to TRBJ2-4; D is uncertain. Per the germline V gene, CDR1 is SGDLS and CDR2 is YYNGEE. The CDR3 is 16 amino acids. V lost 4 bases to trimming and J lost 0 bases, with 14 bases between them. CDR3 sequence (DNA): TGTGCCAGCAGCAGAGGAGTGACACTAGCCAAAAACATTCAGTACTTC. Translating it yields CASSRGVTLAKNIQYF.